This T cell receptor (beta chain) was observed in a study of blood T cell repertoires in COVID-19. Background on the study: COVID-19 samples, acute and convalescent, were from the United States, Italy and Spain. T cells, B-cell-depleted T cells, or PBMCs supplied cDNA or gDNA.

Per the original data handling: From reference gene primer amplification, estimates of nucleated cell counts were derived. The repertoire was sequenced with immunoSEQ multiplex PCR; TCRdb's copy has only in-frame clones and lacks some. V and J calls plus clone size are reproduced from that table; the DNA served to infer D and trimming. The profile covers hundreds of thousands of clones, with about 87% appearing a single time and about 6% taken by the ten largest. Germline CDR1 and CDR2: MGHRA and YSYEKL. V was pared by 1 base and J by 6 bases, with 7 bases of the junction left unmatched. The CDR3 runs to 15 residues.

This clonotype was obtained from a man aged 60-69 years who had recovered from COVID-19. The sequencing input was peripheral blood. The chain uses TRBV4-1 and TRBJ1-1; 8 bases are shared with TRBD1. The CDR3 region is CASSQGDRGSAEAFF. CDR3 nucleotides: TGCGCCAGCAGCCAAGGAGACAGGGGCTCAGCTGAAGCTTTCTTT.